This T cell receptor (beta chain) is from a study of blood T cell repertoires in COVID-19. For the study at large: Samples taken during acute and convalescent COVID-19 were collected in the United States, Italy and Spain. In each case, the material was cDNA or gDNA derived from T cells, B-cell-depleted T cells, or PBMCs.

The protocol was immunoSEQ multiplex PCR, while the TCRdb copy is restricted to in-frame clones and leaves out a portion. This sample has 70,000 or so clones; approximately 90% occur once, and the top ten carry around 1.5%. The CDR3 consists of 12 residues. Trimming took off 3 bases at V and 5 bases at J, with 7 bases between the two ends. Sequencing was done on a sample of peripheral blood. This TCR was sampled from a human donor in a cohort sampled during active COVID-19. This sequence joins TRBV12-3 or TRBV12-4 and TRBJ2-5; D perhaps matches TRBD1 (6 bases). The CDR3 loop is CASSFRGETQYF. CDR3 in DNA: TGTGCCAGCAGTTTTAGGGGGGAGACCCAGTACTTC.